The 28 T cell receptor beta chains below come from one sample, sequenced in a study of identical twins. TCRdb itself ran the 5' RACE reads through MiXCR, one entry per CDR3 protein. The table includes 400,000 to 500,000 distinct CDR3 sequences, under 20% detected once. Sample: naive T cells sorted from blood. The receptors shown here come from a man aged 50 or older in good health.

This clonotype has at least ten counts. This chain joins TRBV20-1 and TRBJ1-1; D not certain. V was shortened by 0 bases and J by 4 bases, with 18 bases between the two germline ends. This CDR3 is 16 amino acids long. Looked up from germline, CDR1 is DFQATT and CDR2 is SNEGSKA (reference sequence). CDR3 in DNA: TGCAGTGCTAGAGATCTATTTTTGAGGGTACCCACTGAAGCTTTCTTT. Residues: CSARDLFLRVPTEAFF.

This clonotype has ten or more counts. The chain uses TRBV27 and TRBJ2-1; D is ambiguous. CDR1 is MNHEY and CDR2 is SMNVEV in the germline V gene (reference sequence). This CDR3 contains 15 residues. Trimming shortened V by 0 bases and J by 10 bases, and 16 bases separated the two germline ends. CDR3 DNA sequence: TGTGCCAGCAGTTTATCTGGCGTAGGGCAATGGGAGCAGTTCTTC. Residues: CASSLSGVGQWEQFF.

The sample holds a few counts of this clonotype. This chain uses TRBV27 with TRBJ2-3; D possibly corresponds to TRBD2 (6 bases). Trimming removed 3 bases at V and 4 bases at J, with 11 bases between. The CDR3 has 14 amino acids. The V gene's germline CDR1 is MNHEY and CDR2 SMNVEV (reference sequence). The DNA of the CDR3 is TGTGCCAGCAGTTTGTTAGGGGAGGCAGATACGCAGTATTTT. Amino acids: CASSLLGEADTQYF.

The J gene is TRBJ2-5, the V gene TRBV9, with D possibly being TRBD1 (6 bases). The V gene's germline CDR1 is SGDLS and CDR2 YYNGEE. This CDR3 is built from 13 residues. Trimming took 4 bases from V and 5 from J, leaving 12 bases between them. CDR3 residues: CASSLQGSETQYF. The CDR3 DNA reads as TGTGCCAGCAGCCTTCAGGGGTCCGAGACCCAGTACTTC.

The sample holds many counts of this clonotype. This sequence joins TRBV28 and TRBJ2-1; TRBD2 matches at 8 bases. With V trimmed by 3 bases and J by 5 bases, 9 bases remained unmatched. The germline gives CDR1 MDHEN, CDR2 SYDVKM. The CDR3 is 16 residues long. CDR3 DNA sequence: TGTGCCAGCAGTTTTGGGGGGACTAGGGGCAACAATGAGCAGTTCTTC. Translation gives CASSFGGTRGNNEQFF.

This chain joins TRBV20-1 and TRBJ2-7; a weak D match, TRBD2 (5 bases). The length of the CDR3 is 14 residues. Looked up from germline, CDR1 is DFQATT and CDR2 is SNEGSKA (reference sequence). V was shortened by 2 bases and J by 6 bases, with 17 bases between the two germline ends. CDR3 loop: CSARLQDFHGEQYF. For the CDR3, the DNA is TGCAGTGCTAGACTGCAGGACTTCCATGGCGAGCAGTACTTC.

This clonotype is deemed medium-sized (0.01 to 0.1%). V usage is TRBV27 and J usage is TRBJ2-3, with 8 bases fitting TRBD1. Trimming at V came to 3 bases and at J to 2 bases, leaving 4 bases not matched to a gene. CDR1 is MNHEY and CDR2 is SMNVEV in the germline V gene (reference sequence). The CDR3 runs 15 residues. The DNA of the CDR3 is TGTGCCAGCAGTTTGCAGGGGGCCTTCACAGATACGCAGTATTTT. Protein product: CASSLQGAFTDTQYF.

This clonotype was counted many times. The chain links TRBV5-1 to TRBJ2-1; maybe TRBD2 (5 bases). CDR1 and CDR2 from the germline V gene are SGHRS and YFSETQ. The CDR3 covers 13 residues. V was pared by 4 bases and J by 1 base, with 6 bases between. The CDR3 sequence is CASSPGSYNEQFF. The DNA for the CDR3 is TGCGCCAGCAGCCCGGGATCCTACAATGAGCAGTTCTTC.

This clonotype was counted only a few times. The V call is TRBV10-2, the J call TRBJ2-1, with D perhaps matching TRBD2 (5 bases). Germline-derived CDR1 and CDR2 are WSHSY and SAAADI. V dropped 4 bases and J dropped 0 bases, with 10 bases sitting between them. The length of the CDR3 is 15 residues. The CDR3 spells CASSAGVSSYNEQFF. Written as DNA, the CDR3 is TGCGCCAGCAGTGCCGGGGTTAGCTCCTACAATGAGCAGTTCTTC.

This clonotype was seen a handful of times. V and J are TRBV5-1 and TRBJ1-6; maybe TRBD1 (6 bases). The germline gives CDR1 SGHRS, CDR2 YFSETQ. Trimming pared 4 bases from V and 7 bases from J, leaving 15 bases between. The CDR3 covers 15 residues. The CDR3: CASSNANQGNSPLHF. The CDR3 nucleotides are TGCGCCAGCAGCAACGCAAACCAGGGGAATTCACCCCTCCACTTT.

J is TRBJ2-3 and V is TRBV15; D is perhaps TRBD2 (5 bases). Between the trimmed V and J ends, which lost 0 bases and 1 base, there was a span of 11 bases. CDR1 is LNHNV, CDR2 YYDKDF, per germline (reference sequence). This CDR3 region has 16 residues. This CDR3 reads CATSRDVYGGTDTQYF. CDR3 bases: TGTGCCACCAGCAGAGATGTCTACGGGGGCACAGATACGCAGTATTTT. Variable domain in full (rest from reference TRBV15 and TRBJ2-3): DAMVIQNPRYQVTQFGKPVTLSCSQTLNHNVMYWYQQKSSQAPKLLFHYYDKDFNNEADTPDNFQSRRPNTSFCFLDIRSPGLGDTAMYLCATSRDVYGGTDTQYFGPGTRLTVL.

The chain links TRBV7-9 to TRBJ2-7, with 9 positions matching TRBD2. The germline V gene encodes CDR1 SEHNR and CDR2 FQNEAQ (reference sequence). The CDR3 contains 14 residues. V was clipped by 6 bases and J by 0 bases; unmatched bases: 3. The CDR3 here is CASSRLAASYEQYF. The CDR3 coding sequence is TGTGCCAGCAGTAGACTAGCGGCCTCCTACGAGCAGTACTTC.

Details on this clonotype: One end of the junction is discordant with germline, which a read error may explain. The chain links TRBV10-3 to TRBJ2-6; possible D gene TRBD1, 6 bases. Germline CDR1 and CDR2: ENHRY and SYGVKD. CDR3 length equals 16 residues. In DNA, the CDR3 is TGTGCCATCAGTGACAGAGGGGGAAGTGGGGCCTACGTCCTGACTTTC. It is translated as CAISDRGGSGAYVLTF.

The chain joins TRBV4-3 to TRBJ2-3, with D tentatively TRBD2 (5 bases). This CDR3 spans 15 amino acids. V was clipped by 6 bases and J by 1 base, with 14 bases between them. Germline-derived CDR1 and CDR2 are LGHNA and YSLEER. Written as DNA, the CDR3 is TGCGCCAGCAGGCGGGCCTTCCCTGGCACAGATACGCAGTATTTT. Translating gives CASRRAFPGTDTQYF.

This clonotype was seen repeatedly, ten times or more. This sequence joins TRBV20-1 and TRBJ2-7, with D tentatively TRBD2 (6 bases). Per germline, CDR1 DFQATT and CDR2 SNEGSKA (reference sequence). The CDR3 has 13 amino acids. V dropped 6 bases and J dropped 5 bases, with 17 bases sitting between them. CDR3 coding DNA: TGCAGTGCCTGGGAGACTAGAAACGACGAGCAGTACTTC. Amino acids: CSAWETRNDEQYF.

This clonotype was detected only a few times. The CDR3 protein is CASSSLDGGTEAFF. CDR3 bases: TGTGCCAGCAGCTCACTCGACGGTGGGACTGAAGCTTTCTTT. The chain has TRBV9 and TRBJ1-1; D is unclear. CDR3 length equals 14 residues. Trimming took off 4 bases at V and 5 bases at J, with 15 bases between the two ends. CDR1 SGDLS and CDR2 YYNGEE come from the germline V gene.

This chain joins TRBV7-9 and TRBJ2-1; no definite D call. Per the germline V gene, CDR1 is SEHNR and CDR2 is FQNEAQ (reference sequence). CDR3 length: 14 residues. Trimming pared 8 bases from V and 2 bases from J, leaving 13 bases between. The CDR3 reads CASGTPGPYNEQFF. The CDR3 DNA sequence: TGTGCCAGCGGCACCCCGGGCCCCTACAATGAGCAGTTCTTC. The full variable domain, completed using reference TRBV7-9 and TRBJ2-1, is DTGVSQNPRHKITKRGQNVTFRCDPISEHNRLYWYRQTLGQGPEFLTYFQNEAQLEKSRLLSDRFSAERPKGSFSTLEIQRTEQGDSAMYLCASGTPGPYNEQFFGPGTRLTVL.

The chain's CDR3 is CSARVVGTIYNEQFF. DNA of the CDR3: TGCAGTGCTAGAGTCGTTGGGACTATTTACAATGAGCAGTTCTTC. The chain is built from TRBV20-1 and TRBJ2-1, with 7 positions matching TRBD2. Germline trimming cut 1 base from V and 4 bases from J; bases unmatched to any gene: 7. The CDR3 is 15 amino acids. Germline CDR1 is DFQATT and CDR2 is SNEGSKA (reference sequence).

The CDR3 DNA sequence: TGTGCCAGCAAGACAGGGAGATCCTACGAGCAGTACTTC. Translated: CASKTGRSYEQYF. This rearrangement joins TRBV6-2 or TRBV6-3 to TRBJ2-7; 7 positions match TRBD1. CDR1 is MNHEY, CDR2 SVGEGT, per germline. The CDR3 has 13 residues. V gave up 7 bases and J gave up 1 base; unmatched junction bases: 4.

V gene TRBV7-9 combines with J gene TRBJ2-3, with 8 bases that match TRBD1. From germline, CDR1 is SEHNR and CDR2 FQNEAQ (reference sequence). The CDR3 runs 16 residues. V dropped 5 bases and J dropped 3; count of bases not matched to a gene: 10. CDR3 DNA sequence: TGTGCCAGCAGCCTGGGGCCCGGGACAGGTACAGATACGCAGTATTTT. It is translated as CASSLGPGTGTDTQYF.

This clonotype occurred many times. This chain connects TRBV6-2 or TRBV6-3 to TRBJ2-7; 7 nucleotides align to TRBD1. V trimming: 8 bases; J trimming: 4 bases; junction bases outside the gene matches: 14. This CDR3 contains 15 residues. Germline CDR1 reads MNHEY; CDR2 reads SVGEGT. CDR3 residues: CASQRDRAISYEQYF. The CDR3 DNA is TGTGCCAGCCAACGAGACAGGGCCATTTCATACGAGCAGTACTTC.

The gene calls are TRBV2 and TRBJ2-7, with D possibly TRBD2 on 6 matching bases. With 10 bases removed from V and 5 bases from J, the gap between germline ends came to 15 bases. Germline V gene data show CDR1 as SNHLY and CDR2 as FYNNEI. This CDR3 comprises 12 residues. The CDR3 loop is CAIRTGVDEQYF. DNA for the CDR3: TGTGCCATACGGACGGGGGTAGACGAGCAGTACTTC.

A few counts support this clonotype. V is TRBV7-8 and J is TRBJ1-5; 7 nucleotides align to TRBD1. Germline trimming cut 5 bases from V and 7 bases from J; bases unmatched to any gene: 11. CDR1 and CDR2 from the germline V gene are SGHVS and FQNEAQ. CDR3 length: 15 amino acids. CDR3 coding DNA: TGTGCCAGCAGCCACGGACGAGACAGGGCCCAGCCCCAGCATTTT. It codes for CASSHGRDRAQPQHF.

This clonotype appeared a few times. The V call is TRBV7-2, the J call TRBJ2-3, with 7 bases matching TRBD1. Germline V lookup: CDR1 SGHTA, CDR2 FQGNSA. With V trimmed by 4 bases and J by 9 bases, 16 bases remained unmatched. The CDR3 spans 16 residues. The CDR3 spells CASSSRLTGSLGTQYF. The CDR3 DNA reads TGTGCCAGCAGCTCAAGATTGACAGGGAGCCTCGGGACGCAGTATTTT. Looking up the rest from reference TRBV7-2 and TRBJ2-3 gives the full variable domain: GAGVSQSPSNKVTEKGKDVELRCDPISGHTALYWYRQSLGQGLEFLIYFQGNSAPDKSGLPSDRFSAERTGGSVSTLTIQRTQQEDSAVYLCASSSRLTGSLGTQYFGPGTRLTVL.

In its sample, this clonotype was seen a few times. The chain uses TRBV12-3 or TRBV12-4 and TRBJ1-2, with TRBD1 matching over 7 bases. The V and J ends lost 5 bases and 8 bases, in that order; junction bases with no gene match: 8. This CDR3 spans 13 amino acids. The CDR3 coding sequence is TGTGCCAGCAGTCAGGGGGTCCTAGGGGGCTACACCTTC. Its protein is CASSQGVLGGYTF.

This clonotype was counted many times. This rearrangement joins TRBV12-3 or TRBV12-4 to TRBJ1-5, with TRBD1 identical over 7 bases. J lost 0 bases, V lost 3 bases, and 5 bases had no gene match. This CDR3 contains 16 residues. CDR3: CASSFVAGGSNQPQHF. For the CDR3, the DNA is TGTGCCAGCAGTTTCGTGGCAGGGGGTAGCAATCAGCCCCAGCATTTT.

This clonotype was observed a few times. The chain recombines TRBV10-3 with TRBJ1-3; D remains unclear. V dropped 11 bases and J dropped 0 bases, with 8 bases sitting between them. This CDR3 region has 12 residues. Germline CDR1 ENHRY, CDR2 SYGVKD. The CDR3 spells CAFSFSGNTIYF. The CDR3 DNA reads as TGTGCCTTCTCCTTCTCTGGAAACACCATATATTTT.

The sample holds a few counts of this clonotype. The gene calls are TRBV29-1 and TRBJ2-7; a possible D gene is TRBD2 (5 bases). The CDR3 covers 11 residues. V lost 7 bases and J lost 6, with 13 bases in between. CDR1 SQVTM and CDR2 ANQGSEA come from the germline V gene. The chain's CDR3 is CSAVAGSEQYF. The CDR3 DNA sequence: TGCAGCGCCGTGGCGGGCTCCGAGCAGTACTTC.